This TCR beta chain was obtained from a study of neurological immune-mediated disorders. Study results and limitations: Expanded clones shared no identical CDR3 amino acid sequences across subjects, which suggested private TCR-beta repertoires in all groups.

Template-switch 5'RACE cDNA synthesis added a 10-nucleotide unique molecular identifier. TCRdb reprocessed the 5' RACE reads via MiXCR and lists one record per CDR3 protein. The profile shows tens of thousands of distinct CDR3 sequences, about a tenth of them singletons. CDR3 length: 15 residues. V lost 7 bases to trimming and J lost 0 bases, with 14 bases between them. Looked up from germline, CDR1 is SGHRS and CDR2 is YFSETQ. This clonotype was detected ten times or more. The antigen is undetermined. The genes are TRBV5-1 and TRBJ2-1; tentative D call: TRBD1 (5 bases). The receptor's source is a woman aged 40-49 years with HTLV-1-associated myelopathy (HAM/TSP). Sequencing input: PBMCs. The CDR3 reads CASFKQESSYNEQFF. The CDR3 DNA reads TGCGCCAGCTTTAAACAGGAGAGCTCCTACAATGAGCAGTTCTTC.